The 28 T cell receptor beta chains reported below all come from one sample, sequenced in a study of T-cell reconstitution after alpha-beta-depleted transplantation in children. A TCRbeta library incorporating unique molecular identifiers was prepared. TCRdb itself ran the PCR reads through MiXCR, one entry per CDR3 protein. This repertoire shows hundreds of thousands of distinct CDR3 sequences, about 12% found once; its top ten account for roughly 0.77%. This specimen was PBMCs, taken before TCRalphabeta/CD19-depleted stem cell transplant. The receptors derive from a girl aged 2-9 years with congenital amegakaryocytic thrombocytopenia, due to receive a stem cell transplant.

The chain carries TRBV7-9 and TRBJ2-7; TRBD1 or TRBD2 may be the D gene (6 bases each). V lost 5 bases, J lost 2 bases, and 16 bases lay in between. The CDR3 loop spans 15 amino acids. CDR1 SEHNR and CDR2 FQNEAQ come from the germline V gene (reference sequence). The CDR3 nucleotides read TGTGCCAGCAGCCCCCCAGCCGGGGGCGCCTACGAGCAGTACTTC. As protein: CASSPPAGGAYEQYF.

J is TRBJ2-7 and V is TRBV6-1; TRBD1 might be the D (5 bases). V dropped 7 bases and J dropped 9 bases, with 13 bases sitting between them. CDR1 MNHNS and CDR2 SASEGT come from the germline V gene. The CDR3 has 11 residues. The CDR3: CASNPGSGQYF. The CDR3 nucleotides are TGTGCCAGCAACCCAGGGTCAGGGCAGTACTTC.

This sequence joins TRBV4-1 and TRBJ1-1; D is undetermined. From germline, CDR1 is MGHRA and CDR2 YSYEKL. The CDR3 has 15 residues. The V and J ends lost 0 bases and 4 bases respectively, with 12 bases between them. DNA of the CDR3: TGCGCCAGCAGCCAAGAGGTTCCCCCGGGCACTGAAGCTTTCTTT. This encodes CASSQEVPPGTEAFF.

This clonotype occurred a few times. The genes are TRBV6-6 and TRBJ1-4, with TRBD1 as a possible D gene (6 bases). CDR1 MNHNY and CDR2 SVGAGI come from the germline V gene (reference sequence). Trimming cost V 8 bases and J 7 bases, with 14 bases left between them. The CDR3 runs 13 residues. The CDR3 spells CASGGQGSEKLFF. As DNA, the CDR3 is TGTGCCAGCGGTGGGCAGGGGAGTGAAAAACTGTTTTTT.

V usage is TRBV18 and J usage is TRBJ2-4; 7 bases match TRBD2. The ends lost 1 base at V and 1 base at J; junction bases unmatched: 13. This CDR3 has 19 residues. Germline V gene lookup returns CDR1 KGHSH and CDR2 LQKENI. The CDR3 coding sequence is TGTGCCAGCTCACCACAACTAGCGCTTAACCTGGTGGCCAAAAACATTCAGTACTTC. Translating it yields CASSPQLALNLVAKNIQYF.

This clonotype has only a few counts. Mismatch with germline at one junction end may stem from a read error. The chain has TRBV5-6 and TRBJ2-4; 8 bases are shared with TRBD1. Germline CDR1 SGHDT, CDR2 YYEEEE. There are 18 residues in the CDR3. The CDR3 DNA is TGTGCCAGCAACTTGGGTTTATCGACAGGGGCGGACAAAAACATTCAGTACTTC. Protein product: CASNLGLSTGADKNIQYF.

This sequence joins TRBV6-1 and TRBJ2-1, with TRBD2 identical over 11 bases. Germline assignment: CDR1 MNHNS and CDR2 SASEGT. There are 13 residues in the CDR3. With V trimmed by 5 bases and J by 9 bases, 3 bases remained unmatched. The CDR3 here is CASSRLAGIEQFF. The CDR3 DNA sequence: TGTGCCAGCAGTCGACTAGCGGGAATTGAGCAGTTCTTC.

The chain employs TRBV5-1 and TRBJ2-3; 7 bases are a match to TRBD2. CDR1 and CDR2 from the germline V gene are SGHRS and YFSETQ. The trim removed 5 bases at V and 3 bases at J, leaving 9 bases unmatched. The CDR3 consists of 15 residues. This CDR3 reads CASSLSGWGTDTQYF. In DNA, the CDR3 is TGCGCCAGCAGTCTTAGCGGGTGGGGTACAGATACGCAGTATTTT.

This clonotype was seen only a few times. The chain uses TRBV12-3 or TRBV12-4 and TRBJ2-7; 8 nucleotides agree with TRBD1. With V trimmed by 6 bases and J by 7 bases, 8 bases remained unmatched. The CDR3 totals 13 residues. The chain's CDR3 is CASRRTGLGEQYF. The CDR3 DNA reads as TGTGCCAGCAGGAGGACAGGGCTGGGGGAGCAGTACTTC.

There are many counts of this clonotype. This chain joins TRBV20-1 and TRBJ2-1; TRBD2 matches 13 bases. V lost 6 bases and J lost 9; bases outside the gene matches: 11. This CDR3 region has 15 residues. Germline CDR1 is DFQATT and CDR2 is SNEGSKA (reference sequence). For the CDR3, the DNA is TGCAGTGCAGGGTCGGGGACTAGCGGGAACTCTGAGCAGTTCTTC. This encodes CSAGSGTSGNSEQFF.

This clonotype showed up many times. The genes are TRBV4-1 and TRBJ2-1, with 12 positions matching TRBD2. The CDR3 is 16 amino acids. The trim removed 1 base at V and 4 bases at J, leaving 2 bases unmatched. The germline CDR1 and CDR2 sequences are MGHRA and YSYEKL. CDR3 in amino acids: CASSQGGTSGYNEQFF. DNA of the CDR3: TGCGCCAGCAGCCAAGGCGGGACTAGCGGGTACAATGAGCAGTTCTTC.

This clonotype was picked up a small number of times. The rearrangement uses TRBV15 and TRBJ2-7, with unresolved D. The germline V and J ends were trimmed by 7 bases and 2 bases, with 15 bases remaining between them. Germline V gives CDR1 LNHNV, CDR2 YYDKDF (reference sequence). The CDR3 extends over 14 amino acids. The CDR3 coding sequence is TGTGCCACCACTCCTGGCGCCACAACCTACGAGCAGTACTTC. Translation gives CATTPGATTYEQYF.

This clonotype was seen only a few times. The CDR3 DNA sequence: TGTGCCAGCAGCTTGCTTCTAGCGGGGGGCTACGAGCAGTACTTC. Translation gives CASSLLLAGGYEQYF. The chain is built from TRBV5-5 and TRBJ2-7, with TRBD2 matching 11 bases. The CDR3 sequence is 15 residues long. CDR1 and CDR2 (germline): SGHKS, YYEKEE (reference sequence). The ends lost 1 base at V and 3 bases at J; junction bases unmatched: 3.

This clonotype showed up just a few times. The chain combines TRBV5-1 with TRBJ1-1; tentative D call: TRBD1 (6 bases). The CDR3 is made up of 13 amino acids. Per germline, CDR1 SGHRS and CDR2 YFSETQ. The V gene lost 5 bases and the J gene lost 7 bases, with 15 bases spanning the gap. The CDR3 region has the DNA TGCGCCAGCAGACAGGGCTCTAATGGTGAAGCTTTCTTT. It codes for CASRQGSNGEAFF. The full variable domain, in which reference TRBV5-1 and TRBJ1-1 provide the parts outside the CDR3, is KAGVTQTPRYLIKTRGQQVTLSCSPISGHRSVSWYQQTPGQGLQFLFEYFSETQRNKGNFPGRFSGRQFSNSRSEMNVSTLELGDSALYLCASRQGSNGEAFFGQGTRLTVV.

The sample holds many counts of this clonotype. The rearrangement uses TRBV20-1 and TRBJ2-3, with 8 bases identical to TRBD2. CDR3 length: 15 amino acids. Germline V lookup: CDR1 DFQATT, CDR2 SNEGSKA (reference sequence). V lost 6 bases to trimming and J lost 0 bases; unmatched junction nucleotides: 8. CDR3 residues: CSAHPSGSSTDTQYF. CDR3 sequence (DNA): TGCAGTGCACATCCTAGCGGGTCTAGCACAGATACGCAGTATTTT.

This rearrangement joins TRBV15 to TRBJ2-7; tentative D call: TRBD2 (6 bases). Trimming took off 0 bases at V and 0 bases at J, with 12 bases between the two ends. The CDR3 runs to 16 residues. Germline values: CDR1 LNHNV, CDR2 YYDKDF (reference sequence). CDR3 bases: TGTGCCACCAGCAGAGATTCCGGGGAGGACTCCTACGAGCAGTACTTC. Translated, it gives CATSRDSGEDSYEQYF.

This chain joins TRBV10-3 and TRBJ2-7; maybe TRBD1 (6 bases). Trimming left V 6 bases short and J 2 bases short, with 11 bases between. The CDR3 has 13 residues. CDR1 is ENHRY and CDR2 is SYGVKD in the germline V gene. This CDR3 reads CAIRVTGTYEQYF. The CDR3, as DNA: TGTGCCATCAGGGTGACAGGAACCTACGAGCAGTACTTC.

This clonotype appeared many times. The rearrangement joins TRBV5-6 to TRBJ2-7; D possibly corresponds to TRBD2 (6 bases). Germline CDR1 is SGHDT and CDR2 is YYEEEE. Trimming stripped 8 bases from V and 2 bases from J, with 17 bases between. CDR3 size: 14 residues. CDR3 sequence: CASNLGLAPYEQYF. The CDR3 DNA reads TGTGCCAGTAATCTCGGGCTAGCGCCCTACGAGCAGTACTTC.

This clonotype has at least ten counts. CDR3 DNA sequence: TGTGCCAGCAGCTTAGTTCCCGCCTTAGCCTTTGGTTTCACCGGGGAGCTGTTTTTT. This sequence encodes CASSLVPALAFGFTGELFF. The chain couples TRBV7-6 to TRBJ2-2; the D is unclear. The CDR3 is 19 residues long. V lost 1 base, J lost 4 bases, and 22 bases lay in between. CDR1 is SGHVS, CDR2 FNYEAQ, per germline.

Details on this clonotype: Likely a read error: the CDR3 ends without its conserved phenylalanine or tryptophan. The V and J genes are TRBV5-1 and TRBJ1-1; D unresolved. The CDR3 covers 12 residues. In germline, CDR1 is SGHRS, CDR2 YFSETQ. Here the CDR3 reads CACSLVVKEAFI. The CDR3 DNA reads TGCGCCTGCAGCTTAGTTGTCAAGGAAGCTTTCATT.

The sample holds a few counts of this clonotype. The J gene is TRBJ1-2, the V gene TRBV7-8; the D is unclear. Germline CDR1 reads SGHVS; CDR2 reads FQNEAQ. This CDR3 region has 14 residues. The V gene lost 1 base and the J gene lost 4 bases, with 10 bases spanning the gap. The CDR3: CASSLVRVSYGYTF. Here the CDR3 DNA reads TGTGCCAGCAGCTTAGTTAGGGTCAGCTATGGCTACACCTTC.

In this sample, this clonotype turned up a few times. The V and J genes are TRBV7-8 and TRBJ1-2; TRBD1 might be the D (5 bases). The germline gives CDR1 SGHVS, CDR2 FQNEAQ. V gave up 5 bases and J gave up 3 bases, with 13 bases separating them. This CDR3 region has 14 residues. CDR3 sequence reads: CASSPGRPDYGYTF. CDR3 sequence (DNA): TGTGCCAGCAGCCCAGGGCGGCCGGACTATGGCTACACCTTC. The full variable domain, rest sourced from reference TRBV7-8 and TRBJ1-2, is GAGVSQSPRYKVAKRGQDVALRCDPISGHVSLFWYQQALGQGPEFLTYFQNEAQLDKSGLPSDRFFAERPEGSVSTLKIQRTQQEDSAVYLCASSPGRPDYGYTFGSGTRLTVV.

This clonotype was picked up many times. V usage is TRBV12-3 or TRBV12-4 and J usage is TRBJ2-7; no definite D call. The CDR3 loop spans 13 amino acids. Trimming took off 5 bases at V and 0 bases at J, with 8 bases between the two ends. For the CDR3, the DNA is TGTGCCAGCAGTACCCTGAACTCCTACGAGCAGTACTTC. Translated: CASSTLNSYEQYF.

This clonotype has at least ten counts. This chain links TRBV29-1 with TRBJ1-2; 9 nucleotides line up with TRBD1. Germline CDR1 SQVTM, CDR2 ANQGSEA. Trimming took 6 bases from V and 6 from J; bases not matched to a gene: 2. The CDR3 consists of 11 residues. The CDR3 DNA reads as TGCAGCGTACGGGACAGGGATGGCTACACCTTC. It encodes CSVRDRDGYTF.

This clonotype has a handful of counts. The chain employs TRBV20-1 and TRBJ2-3; 7 bases agree with TRBD2. Germline CDR1 is DFQATT and CDR2 is SNEGSKA (reference sequence). V lost 5 bases, J lost 0 bases, and 11 bases stayed unmatched. The CDR3 consists of 16 residues. The CDR3 nucleotides are TGCAGTGCTTTGCGGGAGTCCAGGTCTAGCACAGATACGCAGTATTTT. Translated, it gives CSALRESRSSTDTQYF.

This clonotype has only a few counts. The rearrangement links TRBV20-1 to TRBJ1-5; 7 bases agree with TRBD1. The CDR3 runs to 16 residues. The germline V gene encodes CDR1 DFQATT and CDR2 SNEGSKA (reference sequence). J lost 0 bases, V lost 6 bases, and 11 bases had no gene match. The CDR3 here is CSASHGGQNSNQPQHF. The DNA of the CDR3 is TGCAGTGCGTCCCACGGGGGACAGAATAGCAATCAGCCCCAGCATTTT.

This clonotype has ten or more counts. This chain links TRBV24-1 with TRBJ2-1; D is ambiguous. The CDR3 sequence is 17 residues long. In germline, CDR1 is KGHDR, CDR2 SFDVKD. V was trimmed by 3 bases and J by 0 bases, leaving 14 bases between them. CDR3 bases: TGTGCCACCAGTGATCCAGACTCCAGACGCTCCTACAATGAGCAGTTCTTC. This translates into CATSDPDSRRSYNEQFF.

The CDR3 loop reads CASSSVIRQGNTEAFF. The DNA for the CDR3 is TGTGCCAGCAGTTCCGTCATCCGACAGGGGAACACTGAAGCTTTCTTT. The V and J genes are TRBV28 and TRBJ1-1; 7 bases match TRBD1. Per the germline V gene, CDR1 is MDHEN and CDR2 is SYDVKM. V lost 4 bases and J lost 1; bases outside the gene matches: 9. This CDR3 spans 16 amino acids.